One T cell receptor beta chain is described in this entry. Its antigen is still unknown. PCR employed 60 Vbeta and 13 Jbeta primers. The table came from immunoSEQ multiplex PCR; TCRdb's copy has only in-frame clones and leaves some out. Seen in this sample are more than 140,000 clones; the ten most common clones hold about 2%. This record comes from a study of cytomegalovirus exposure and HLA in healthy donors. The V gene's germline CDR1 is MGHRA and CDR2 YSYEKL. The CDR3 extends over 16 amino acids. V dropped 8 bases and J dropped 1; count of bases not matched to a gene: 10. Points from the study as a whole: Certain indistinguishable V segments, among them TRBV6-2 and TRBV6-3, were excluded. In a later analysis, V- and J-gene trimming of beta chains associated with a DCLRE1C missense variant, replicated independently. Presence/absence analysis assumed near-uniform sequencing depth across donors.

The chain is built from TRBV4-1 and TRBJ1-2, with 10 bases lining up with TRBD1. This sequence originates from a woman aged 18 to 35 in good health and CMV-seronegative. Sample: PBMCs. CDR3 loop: CASCWDRGEFNYGYTF. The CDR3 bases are TGCGCCAGCTGCTGGGACAGGGGTGAATTTAACTATGGCTACACCTTC.